Presented here are 21 T cell receptor beta chains from one specimen sequenced in a study of OX40 agonist ivuxolimab in advanced cancers. Only in-frame clones appear in the TCRdb table, and some are missing; sequencing was by immunoSEQ multiplex PCR. The sample has roughly 48,000 clones, roughly 81% seen once; the top ten hold roughly 9.9%. The sequenced sample was CD4+ or CD8+ T cells sorted from blood, obtained in a trial of the OX40 agonist ivuxolimab. The receptors here all came from an adult with an advanced solid tumor such as melanoma, head and neck, liver or kidney cancer.

This chain uses TRBV20-1 with TRBJ2-5; a possible D gene is TRBD2 (5 bases). V lost 6 bases, J lost 5 bases, and 7 bases lay in between. The germline CDR1 and CDR2 sequences are DFQATT and SNEGSKA (reference sequence). The CDR3 runs 10 residues. The chain's CDR3 is CSATGETQYF. The CDR3 DNA is TGCAGTGCCACGGGGGAGACCCAGTACTTC.

This chain links TRBV11-1 with TRBJ2-7; D gene uncertain. CDR3 size: 14 residues. CDR1 is SGHAT and CDR2 is FQDESV in the germline V gene (reference sequence). Trimming took 3 bases from V and 0 from J, leaving 9 bases between them. The CDR3 spells CASSFFGASYEQYF. The CDR3 region has the DNA TGTGCCAGCAGCTTTTTTGGCGCCTCCTACGAGCAGTACTTC.

The rearrangement joins TRBV2 to TRBJ2-4, with 12 bases fitting TRBD2. The trim removed 8 bases at V and 1 base at J, leaving 9 bases unmatched. CDR3 size: 17 residues. Per the germline V gene, CDR1 is SNHLY and CDR2 is FYNNEI. CDR3 DNA sequence: TGTGCCAGCTCGGCTAGCGGGAGGGGTCTGGCCAAAAACATTCAGTACTTC. Translated: CASSASGRGLAKNIQYF.

This chain links TRBV6-5 with TRBJ2-1, with 7 bases that match TRBD2. Germline lookup yields CDR1 MNHEY and CDR2 SVGAGI. The J segment lost 6 bases and the V segment lost 2 bases, leaving 7 bases of the junction unmatched. The CDR3 loop spans 15 amino acids. CDR3 loop: CASSYGAGVGNEQFF. CDR3 bases: TGTGCCAGCAGTTACGGGGCGGGAGTGGGCAATGAGCAGTTCTTC.

The chain carries TRBV28 and TRBJ1-4; no reliable D call. Germline V gene lookup returns CDR1 MDHEN and CDR2 SYDVKM. Trimming left V 6 bases short and J 5 bases short, with 13 bases between. The CDR3 sequence is 14 residues long. The chain's CDR3 is CASSTPVENEKLFF. As DNA, the CDR3 is TGTGCCAGCAGCACCCCGGTAGAGAATGAAAAACTGTTTTTT.

The chain uses TRBV5-4 and TRBJ1-1; D gene unclear. The CDR3 contains 12 residues. Germline V gene lookup returns CDR1 SGHNT and CDR2 YYREEE (reference sequence). The V gene lost 2 bases and the J gene lost 1 base, with 3 bases spanning the gap. CDR3 DNA: TGTGCCAGCAGCTTTAAGAACACTGAAGCTTTCTTT. Its translation is CASSFKNTEAFF.

The rearrangement joins TRBV6-5 to TRBJ1-2; tentatively, D is TRBD1 (5 bases). CDR1 and CDR2 from the germline V gene are MNHEY and SVGAGI. The CDR3 extends over 13 amino acids. Trimming took off 6 bases at V and 4 bases at J, with 12 bases between the two ends. CDR3 DNA: TGTGCCAGCAGGCCAGCAGGGAGCTATGGCTACACCTTC. This codes for CASRPAGSYGYTF.

The genes are TRBV29-1 and TRBJ2-3; 11 bases agree with TRBD1. J was trimmed by 3 bases and V by 4 bases; bases with no gene match: 3. Germline CDR1 reads SQVTM; CDR2 reads ANQGSEA. This CDR3 is built from 14 residues. CDR3 coding DNA: TGCAGCGTTGCCGGGACAGGGGGAACAGATACGCAGTATTTT. This codes for CSVAGTGGTDTQYF.

The chain has TRBV9 and TRBJ1-3; D not resolved. Trimming took 7 bases from V and 4 from J, leaving 12 bases between them. Germline V gene data show CDR1 as SGDLS and CDR2 as YYNGEE. This CDR3 contains 13 residues. The CDR3 DNA sequence: TGTGCCAGCGAAGGGTATGCAGGAAACACCATATATTTT. Residues: CASEGYAGNTIYF.

The chain joins TRBV9 to TRBJ1-1, with D unresolved. The germline V and J ends were trimmed by 3 bases and 4 bases, with 10 bases remaining between them. Germline loops: CDR1 SGDLS, CDR2 YYNGEE. The CDR3 is made up of 13 amino acids. CDR3 DNA: TGTGCCAGCAGCGACACTTCCAGCACTGAAGCTTTCTTT. Its protein is CASSDTSSTEAFF. The full variable domain, rest sourced from reference TRBV9 and TRBJ1-1, is DSGVTQTPKHLITATGQRVTLRCSPRSGDLSVYWYQQSLDQGLQFLIQYYNGEERAKGNILERFSAQQFPDLHSELNLSSLELGDSALYFCASSDTSSTEAFFGQGTRLTVV.

The chain carries TRBV5-8 and TRBJ2-1; maybe TRBD2 (6 bases). Germline V CDR1 and CDR2: SGHTS, YDEGEE. Trimming shortened V by 9 bases and J by 3 bases, and 22 bases separated the two germline ends. The CDR3 totals 16 residues. The CDR3: CATEPRAGLLYNEQFF. DNA of the CDR3: TGTGCCACCGAGCCGCGGGCGGGACTCCTCTACAATGAGCAGTTCTTC.

This clone has a handful of counts. The rearrangement links TRBV27 to TRBJ1-1; 9 bases align to TRBD1. Germline V gives CDR1 MNHEY, CDR2 SMNVEV (reference sequence). There are 14 residues in the CDR3. The V and J ends lost 6 bases and 5 bases, in that order; junction bases with no gene match: 7. CDR3 in amino acids: CASRLRDRATEAFF. CDR3 in DNA: TGTGCCAGCAGACTAAGGGACAGGGCTACTGAAGCTTTCTTT.

The chain carries TRBV29-1 and TRBJ1-1; TRBD1 matches at 8 bases. This CDR3 spans 13 amino acids. Germline CDR1 reads SQVTM; CDR2 reads ANQGSEA. With 7 bases clipped from V and 6 bases from J, the junction kept 10 bases outside the gene matches. CDR3 protein: CSGQDRVLAEAFF. The DNA for the CDR3 is TGCAGCGGCCAGGACAGGGTTTTGGCTGAAGCTTTCTTT.

This clone has a single count. Other DNA sequences from this sample encode an identical CDR3 as well. J is TRBJ2-1 and V is TRBV30, with D possibly TRBD2 on 5 matching bases. Trimming left V 2 bases short and J 4 bases short, with 12 bases between. This CDR3 comprises 14 residues. The germline V gene encodes CDR1 GTSNPN and CDR2 SVGIG (reference sequence). The CDR3 DNA sequence: TGTGCCTGGAGTCGAGGCGGACTTTACAATGAGCAGTTCTTC. Encoded protein: CAWSRGGLYNEQFF. The whole variable domain, remainder taken from reference TRBV30 and TRBJ2-1, is SQTIHQWPATLVQPVGSPLSLECTVEGTSNPNLYWYRQAAGRGLQLLFYSVGIGQISSEVPQNLSASRPQDRQFILSSKKLLLSDSGFYLCAWSRGGLYNEQFFGPGTRLTVL.

This clone has only a few counts. The chain carries TRBV29-1 and TRBJ1-5; TRBD1 agrees at 8 bases. V dropped 5 bases and J dropped 7; count of bases not matched to a gene: 4. CDR1 SQVTM and CDR2 ANQGSEA come from the germline V gene. The length of the CDR3 is 12 residues. CDR3 coding DNA: TGCAGCGTTCGACAGGGGCAACAGCCCCAGCATTTT. Amino acid sequence: CSVRQGQQPQHF.

This clone came up once. The chain joins TRBV5-1 to TRBJ2-7, with TRBD2 identical over 10 bases. J gave up 7 bases and V 1 base, and 8 bases lay outside the gene matches. Germline V lookup: CDR1 SGHRS, CDR2 YFSETQ. CDR3 size: 15 residues. The CDR3 sequence is CASSLSAGGPKEQYF. In nucleotides, the CDR3 is TGCGCCAGCAGCTTGTCAGCGGGAGGGCCGAAAGAGCAGTACTTC.

The chain combines TRBV19 with TRBJ2-2; 9 bases fit TRBD2. CDR3 size: 16 residues. The junction had 7 bases not matched to a gene; V was cut back by 7 bases and J by 1 base. CDR1 LNHDA and CDR2 SQIVND come from the germline V gene (reference sequence). In DNA form, the CDR3 reads TGTGCCAGTACGGGCGGGAGGGCCGGGAACACCGGGGAGCTGTTTTTT. Encoded protein: CASTGGRAGNTGELFF.

The chain employs TRBV4-1 and TRBJ1-1; weak D call: TRBD1 (6 bases). Germline CDR1 reads MGHRA; CDR2 reads YSYEKL. The CDR3 covers 14 residues. Between the trimmed V and J ends, which lost 0 bases and 6 bases, there was a span of 11 bases. The CDR3 here is CASSQDRGRAEAFF. CDR3 nucleotide sequence: TGCGCCAGCAGCCAAGACAGGGGAAGGGCTGAAGCTTTCTTT.

The chain has TRBV5-5 and TRBJ2-3; 10 bases match TRBD2. The CDR3 covers 16 residues. Germline V CDR1 and CDR2: SGHKS, YYEKEE (reference sequence). V was pared by 4 bases and J by 0 bases, with 5 bases of the junction left unmatched. The CDR3 loop is CASSRTSGASTDTQYF. CDR3 nucleotides: TGTGCCAGCAGCCGGACTAGCGGAGCCAGCACAGATACGCAGTATTTT.

This clone is medium-sized within its sample. The V gene is TRBV25-1, the J gene TRBJ2-2, with D possibly TRBD1 on 6 matching bases. The CDR3 consists of 16 residues. Germline V gene lookup returns CDR1 MGHDK and CDR2 SYGVNS. V was pared by 3 bases and J by 1 base, with 12 bases between. The CDR3 DNA is TGTGCCAGCAGTGAGCGTAGGGACAAGAACACCGGGGAGCTGTTTTTT. Encoded protein: CASSERRDKNTGELFF.

The rearrangement joins TRBV30 to TRBJ2-1; the match to TRBD2 covers 13 bases. The CDR3 spans 13 residues. V gave up 5 bases and J gave up 8 bases; unmatched junction bases: 3. Germline V gene data show CDR1 as GTSNPN and CDR2 as SVGIG (reference sequence). CDR3 protein: CAWRTSGSHEQFF. The CDR3 DNA reads as TGTGCCTGGCGGACTAGCGGGAGTCATGAGCAGTTCTTC.